Below are 28 T cell receptor beta chains sequenced from a single sample in a study of T cell repertoires in cytomegalovirus infection. Via MiXCR, TCRdb re-called the reads, giving one row per CDR3 protein. There are around 450,000 distinct CDR3 sequences in the sample; 30% to 40% occur only once, and around 13% lies in the top ten. The material sequenced was PBMCs. The source is a human donor in good health (CMV status not recorded). Some clones in this sample may be carry-over from other donors' samples.

This clonotype was seen repeatedly, ten times or more. The genes are TRBV6-2 or TRBV6-3 and TRBJ2-3; D is perhaps TRBD1 or TRBD2 (5 bases each). Trimming stripped 4 bases from V and 1 base from J, with 15 bases between. This CDR3 is 16 amino acids long. CDR1 is MNHEY, CDR2 SVGEGT, per germline. CDR3 amino acids: CASSLFARGGTDTQYF. The CDR3 DNA sequence: TGTGCCAGCAGTTTATTCGCGAGAGGGGGCACAGATACGCAGTATTTT.

The chain couples TRBV14 to TRBJ1-6; 7 nucleotides match TRBD1. V shed 0 bases and J 3 bases; nucleotides not matched to a gene: 5. Germline V gives CDR1 SGHDN, CDR2 FVKESK. There are 17 residues in the CDR3. The CDR3 nucleotides read TGTGCCAGCAGCCAAGAGACCAACAGGGGCTATAATTCACCCCTCCACTTT. Protein: CASSQETNRGYNSPLHF.

This clonotype has only a few counts. The chain is built from TRBV19 and TRBJ1-2; D call uncertain. This CDR3 is built from 12 residues. Trimming took 6 bases from V and 1 from J, leaving 6 bases between them. Germline V CDR1 and CDR2: LNHDA, SQIVND (reference sequence). CDR3 coding DNA: TGTGCCAGTAGCCAGCTTAACTATGGCTACACCTTC. It translates to CASSQLNYGYTF.

The genes are TRBV5-1 and TRBJ2-3; D gene uncertain. This CDR3 is built from 14 residues. V was pared by 2 bases and J by 6 bases, with 13 bases between. Germline values: CDR1 SGHRS, CDR2 YFSETQ. The CDR3 is CASSLTLQTDTQYF. The CDR3 DNA is TGCGCCAGCAGCTTAACACTGCAGACTGATACGCAGTATTTT.

The J gene is TRBJ1-1, the V gene TRBV20-1; D unresolved. Germline-derived CDR1 and CDR2 are DFQATT and SNEGSKA (reference sequence). Trimming cost V 2 bases and J 3 bases, with 13 bases left between them. The CDR3 contains 14 residues. CDR3 coding DNA: TGCAGTGCTAGATGGGCCGGTGGGGACACTGAAGCTTTCTTT. Its protein product is CSARWAGGDTEAFF.

This clonotype was recorded many times. This sequence joins TRBV7-2 and TRBJ1-5, with a weak D call TRBD1 (5 bases). Trimming removed 4 bases at V and 2 bases at J, with 15 bases between. This CDR3 has 16 residues. CDR1 SGHTA and CDR2 FQGNSA come from the germline V gene. CDR3 DNA: TGTGCCAGCAGCTCTCACGGCGGGGGGGGCAATCAGCCCCAGCATTTT. Residues: CASSSHGGGGNQPQHF.

This chain links TRBV12-3 or TRBV12-4 with TRBJ2-7; D unresolved. CDR3 length: 12 amino acids. Deletions cut 3 bases from V and 5 bases from J, with 8 bases between. CDR3 nucleotides: TGTGCCAGCAGTTTTTATAAGAACGAGCAGTACTTC. Its protein is CASSFYKNEQYF.

This clonotype was observed at least ten times. The chain is built from TRBV5-5 and TRBJ2-5; 7 bases agree with TRBD1. This CDR3 is built from 15 residues. Germline V gives CDR1 SGHKS, CDR2 YYEKEE (reference sequence). V lost 1 base and J lost 6; bases outside the gene matches: 9. The CDR3: CASSLTRGDSQTQYF. The CDR3 DNA follows: TGTGCCAGCAGCTTGACGAGAGGGGACAGCCAGACCCAGTACTTC.

To note about this clonotype: An end of the junction differs from the germline gene, which may be a read error. The chain combines TRBV4-1 with TRBJ2-1; TRBD2 matches 9 bases. The CDR3 is 17 residues long. Looked up from germline, CDR1 is MGHRA and CDR2 is YSYEKL. CDR3 sequence (DNA): TGCGCCAGAAGCCCGTATAGCGGGGGCCGCTCCTACAATGAGCAGTTCTTC. Translation gives CARSPYSGGRSYNEQFF.

V gene TRBV12-3 or TRBV12-4 combines with J gene TRBJ1-5; D is undetermined. V dropped 3 bases and J dropped 7 bases, with 13 bases sitting between them. The CDR3 contains 14 residues. CDR3 region: CASSFSSPRQPQHF. In DNA, the CDR3 is TGTGCCAGCAGTTTTAGCAGCCCTCGGCAGCCCCAGCATTTT.

This sequence joins TRBV6-1 and TRBJ2-7; 7 nucleotides line up with TRBD1. V trimming: 7 bases; J trimming: 13 bases; junction bases outside the gene matches: 16. The CDR3 runs 13 residues. CDR1 and CDR2 from the germline V gene are MNHNS and SASEGT. As DNA, the CDR3 is TGTGCCAGCACCCTTCCAAAGGGGGCGGATCGCTACTTC. It yields the protein CASTLPKGADRYF.

The table lists this clonotype with many counts. The rearrangement uses TRBV7-2 and TRBJ1-1; TRBD1 is a possible D gene (6 bases). Trimming removed 3 bases from V and 4 bases from J, with 15 bases in between. Germline V gives CDR1 SGHTA, CDR2 FQGNSA. The CDR3 extends over 15 amino acids. The CDR3 DNA reads TGTGCCAGCAGCTTCTCCCAGGGGATGGGCACTGAAGCTTTCTTT. It encodes CASSFSQGMGTEAFF.

V is TRBV6-5 and J is TRBJ2-5; 9 nucleotides match TRBD1. The CDR3 contains 15 residues. CDR1 is MNHEY and CDR2 is SVGAGI in the germline V gene. Trimming at V came to 2 bases and at J to 5 bases, leaving 6 bases not matched to a gene. The CDR3 DNA reads as TGTGCCAGCAGTTACACACCCGGGACAGGGGAGACCCAGTACTTC. Amino acid sequence: CASSYTPGTGETQYF.

This clonotype was found many times. The J gene is TRBJ2-3, the V gene TRBV7-8, with 7 bases identical to TRBD2. V shed 4 bases and J 5 bases; nucleotides not matched to a gene: 12. The CDR3 is made up of 16 amino acids. Germline V gene data show CDR1 as SGHVS and CDR2 as FQNEAQ. The CDR3 sequence is CASSSLPGTKVDTQYF. CDR3 in DNA: TGTGCCAGCAGCTCACTCCCGGGGACTAAGGTAGATACGCAGTATTTT.

J is TRBJ2-7 and V is TRBV4-2; tentative D call: TRBD1 (5 bases). From germline, CDR1 is LGHNA and CDR2 YNFKEQ. This CDR3 is built from 17 residues. Between the trimmed V and J ends, which lost 0 bases and 3 bases, there was a span of 18 bases. CDR3 loop: CASSQEKGPGWNYEQYF. The CDR3, as DNA: TGTGCCAGCAGCCAAGAAAAGGGTCCAGGGTGGAACTACGAGCAGTACTTC.

The V call is TRBV6-2 or TRBV6-3, the J call TRBJ1-1, with 7 bases matching TRBD1. The CDR3 sequence is 16 residues long. Germline V lookup: CDR1 MNHEY, CDR2 SVGEGT. With 6 bases clipped from V and 0 bases from J, the junction kept 10 bases outside the gene matches. CDR3 residues: CASSPLGQIMNTEAFF. As DNA, the CDR3 is TGTGCCAGCAGCCCCTTGGGACAGATTATGAACACTGAAGCTTTCTTT.

The chain uses TRBV6-6 and TRBJ2-7; D unresolved. Germline-derived CDR1 and CDR2 are MNHNY and SVGAGI (reference sequence). CDR3 length: 14 residues. V dropped 2 bases and J dropped 0 bases, with 8 bases sitting between them. In DNA form, the CDR3 reads TGTGCCAGCAGTTACGATCTGGGCTCCTACGAGCAGTACTTC. This codes for CASSYDLGSYEQYF.

The rearrangement uses TRBV27 and TRBJ2-7; TRBD2 agrees at 8 bases. The CDR3 sequence is 15 residues long. V shed 5 bases and J 6 bases; nucleotides not matched to a gene: 12. CDR1 is MNHEY, CDR2 SMNVEV, per germline (reference sequence). CDR3 sequence: CASSPLAGGTSEQYF. The CDR3 DNA is TGTGCCAGCAGTCCCTTGGCGGGGGGTACTAGCGAGCAGTACTTC.

Only a few counts were recorded for this clonotype. The chain recombines TRBV7-3 with TRBJ2-5, with D unclear. The germline V gene has CDR1 SGHTA and CDR2 FQGTGA. With 3 bases removed from V and 1 base from J, the gap between germline ends came to 12 bases. The CDR3 is made up of 15 amino acids. CDR3 DNA: TGTGCCAGCAGCTTGGACGCGTCCACCCAAGAGACCCAGTACTTC. It codes for CASSLDASTQETQYF.

There are many counts of this clonotype. This chain links TRBV7-2 with TRBJ1-2; no firm D call. Per germline, CDR1 SGHTA and CDR2 FQGNSA. V was cut by 5 bases and J by 6 bases, with 10 bases left in between. This CDR3 contains 12 residues. CDR3 DNA sequence: TGTGCCAGCAGCGACTACAGCCATGGCTACACCTTC. This encodes CASSDYSHGYTF.

Of note for this clonotype: Sequence at one end of the junction differs from germline and may be a read error. V gene TRBV7-2 combines with J gene TRBJ1-2; weak D call: TRBD1 (6 bases). The CDR3 spans 15 residues. Germline V gives CDR1 SGHTA, CDR2 FQGNSA. The CDR3 loop reads CASSVMSGHSRGYPF. The CDR3 coding sequence is TGTGCCAGCAGCGTTATGTCGGGACATTCCAGGGGCTACCCCTTC.

The rearrangement joins TRBV18 to TRBJ2-1, with D uncertain. The CDR3 runs 15 residues. Germline V gene sequence: CDR1 KGHSH, CDR2 LQKENI. V was cut by 2 bases and J by 0 bases, with 8 bases left in between. CDR3 bases: TGTGCCAGCTCACCAAGCCTTAGCTCCTACAATGAGCAGTTCTTC. Translating gives CASSPSLSSYNEQFF.

The V call is TRBV23-1, the J call TRBJ1-3; the match to TRBD1 covers 8 bases. TRBV23-1 is filed as an ORF, its function uncertain. The CDR3 runs 18 residues. J lost 2 bases, V lost 1 base, and 10 bases had no gene match. In DNA form, the CDR3 reads TGCGCCAGCAGTCAATTCTTTTGGCAGGGGGCGGCTGGAAACACCATATATTTT. Protein: CASSQFFWQGAAGNTIYF.

The chain has TRBV6-6 and TRBJ1-2, with a weak D call TRBD1 (5 bases). Per the germline V gene, CDR1 is MNHNY and CDR2 is SVGAGI (reference sequence). V lost 0 bases and J lost 5, with 16 bases in between. The CDR3 is 16 amino acids. CDR3 region: CASSYSTGVPSYGYTF. The DNA for the CDR3 is TGTGCCAGCAGTTACTCGACGGGGGTCCCATCTTATGGCTACACCTTC.

The chain carries TRBV19 and TRBJ1-6, with 9 nucleotides matching TRBD1. J gave up 7 bases and V 7 bases, and 11 bases lay outside the gene matches. The CDR3 is 16 amino acids. Germline CDR1 reads LNHDA; CDR2 reads SQIVND (reference sequence). The CDR3 here is CASTVNNGTGNSPLHF. The CDR3 nucleotides are TGTGCCAGTACCGTGAATAATGGGACAGGGAATTCACCCCTCCACTTT.

For this clonotype: Germline is not matched at one junction end, which may reflect a read error. The rearrangement joins TRBV5-3 to TRBJ2-1; 7 nucleotides line up with TRBD2. TRBV5-3 is reported as an ORF; its role is uncertain. The CDR3 sequence is 15 residues long. The CDR3 DNA is TGTGCCAGCAGCTCAGTAGCGGGCCTCTACAATGAGCAGTTCTTC. This codes for CASSSVAGLYNEQFF.

Comment on this clonotype: A much larger clonotype is one base distant, so this may be a read error. The CDR3 does not close with the conserved phenylalanine or tryptophan, likely indicating a read error. The chain combines TRBV7-6 with TRBJ2-3; the D call may be TRBD1 or TRBD2 (6 bases each). V dropped 5 bases and J dropped 4 bases, with 22 bases sitting between them. The CDR3 spans 17 residues. Germline CDR1 SGHVS, CDR2 FNYEAQ. CDR3 residues: CASSQPTGRKGADTQYC. The CDR3 DNA reads as TGTGCCAGCAGCCAACCTACAGGGAGGAAGGGCGCAGATACGCAGTATTGT.

The chain combines TRBV5-1 with TRBJ1-1; TRBD1 matches at 10 bases. The CDR3 is made up of 17 amino acids. With V trimmed by 0 bases and J by 2 bases, 7 bases remained unmatched. Germline V gene data show CDR1 as SGHRS and CDR2 as YFSETQ. The CDR3 sequence: CASSLGLGTGVNTEAFF. The CDR3 DNA follows: TGCGCCAGCAGCTTGGGGTTAGGGACAGGGGTTAACACTGAAGCTTTCTTT.